These 21 T cell receptor beta chains share one sample of origin, sequenced in a study of blood T cell repertoires in COVID-19. Clones were sequenced by immunoSEQ multiplex PCR, and TCRdb holds only the in-frame ones, with some missing. Seen here are about 130,000 clones, 70% to 80% observed once, and the top ten hold under 45%. The sequenced sample was peripheral blood. Receptor source: a middle-aged man with active or convalescent COVID-19.

This rearrangement joins TRBV12-3 or TRBV12-4 to TRBJ2-7, with a possible D match to TRBD2 (6 bases). Trimming pared 4 bases from V and 9 bases from J, leaving 13 bases between. This CDR3 region has 12 residues. This CDR3 reads CASSYPGLGQYF. The CDR3 nucleotides read TGTGCCAGCAGTTACCCGGGACTGGGGCAGTACTTC.

This clone was seen more than once but under ten times. V usage is TRBV2 and J usage is TRBJ1-5, with TRBD1 as a possible D gene (6 bases). The germline V and J ends were trimmed by 6 bases and 4 bases, with 16 bases remaining between them. The CDR3 totals 15 residues. Germline loops: CDR1 SNHLY, CDR2 FYNNEI. The CDR3, as DNA: TGTGCCAGCAGCCGAGGACAGTCTAATAATCAGCCCCAGCATTTT. Translated, it gives CASSRGQSNNQPQHF.

The V and J genes are TRBV2 and TRBJ1-2; no reliable D call. Per the germline V gene, CDR1 is SNHLY and CDR2 is FYNNEI. There are 13 residues in the CDR3. V was clipped by 7 bases and J by 5 bases, with 14 bases between them. CDR3 coding DNA: TGTGCCAGCAAAACAATGTTAACGTATGGCTACACCTTC. Its translation is CASKTMLTYGYTF.

The V gene is TRBV30, the J gene TRBJ1-6, with unresolved D. In germline, CDR1 is GTSNPN, CDR2 SVGIG (reference sequence). The CDR3 is made up of 14 amino acids. The V and J ends lost 5 bases and 8 bases respectively, with 16 bases between them. This CDR3 reads CAWGAIHLDSPLHF. CDR3 bases: TGTGCCTGGGGTGCCATACATCTCGATTCACCCCTCCACTTT.

This sequence joins TRBV29-1 and TRBJ1-5; 9 nucleotides align to TRBD1. The trim removed 4 bases at V and 2 bases at J, leaving 6 bases unmatched. Germline values: CDR1 SQVTM, CDR2 ANQGSEA. The CDR3 totals 15 residues. CDR3 in amino acids: CSVAQGANGNQPQHF. The CDR3 nucleotides are TGCAGCGTTGCACAGGGGGCTAATGGCAATCAGCCCCAGCATTTT.

V usage is TRBV10-3 and J usage is TRBJ1-1, with 7 nucleotides matching TRBD1. Losses at the gene ends were 6 bases for V and 1 base for J; bases not matched to a gene: 8. The CDR3 spans 15 residues. Germline assignment: CDR1 ENHRY and CDR2 SYGVKD. The CDR3 sequence is CAISTGALGNTEAFF. In DNA form, the CDR3 reads TGTGCCATCAGCACAGGGGCCTTGGGGAACACTGAAGCTTTCTTT.

V is TRBV28 and J is TRBJ1-6; unclear D gene. This CDR3 contains 14 residues. Trimming removed 3 bases at V and 5 bases at J, with 8 bases between. Germline V gives CDR1 MDHEN, CDR2 SYDVKM. This chain's CDR3 is CASSFQQNNSPLHF. The CDR3 DNA sequence: TGTGCCAGCAGTTTTCAACAGAATAATTCACCCCTCCACTTT.

There are a few counts of this clone. J is TRBJ1-2 and V is TRBV9; 9 positions agree with TRBD1. The CDR3 is 17 amino acids. Trimming at V came to 0 bases and at J to 8 bases, leaving 14 bases not matched to a gene. The germline CDR1 and CDR2 sequences are SGDLS and YYNGEE. CDR3 sequence reads: CASSVEWGTGQGIGYTF. CDR3 sequence (DNA): TGTGCCAGCAGCGTAGAATGGGGGACAGGACAGGGGATCGGCTACACCTTC.

The chain is built from TRBV9 and TRBJ1-6; 8 positions match TRBD1. The ends lost 4 bases at V and 7 bases at J; junction bases unmatched: 7. The germline V gene encodes CDR1 SGDLS and CDR2 YYNGEE. The CDR3 contains 15 residues. CDR3 DNA sequence: TGTGCCAGCAGCCCAAAGACAGGGGTAAATTCACCCCTCCACTTT. Protein product: CASSPKTGVNSPLHF.

This clone was picked up a small number of times. V and J are TRBV7-2 and TRBJ2-7; 9 bases agree with TRBD2. Germline V lookup: CDR1 SGHTA, CDR2 FQGNSA. Unmatched junction bases numbered 6, after V lost 6 bases and J lost 6 bases. The CDR3 runs 13 residues. CDR3 region: CASRGRTSVEQYF. For the CDR3, the DNA is TGTGCCAGCAGGGGGAGGACTAGCGTCGAGCAGTACTTC.

This clone was detected a few times. The V and J genes are TRBV7-9 and TRBJ2-2; TRBD1 matches at 7 bases. Unmatched junction bases numbered 9, after V lost 5 bases and J lost 6 bases. Looked up from germline, CDR1 is SEHNR and CDR2 is FQNEAQ (reference sequence). The CDR3 consists of 15 residues. The CDR3 region is CASSPRGYQAGELFF. CDR3 DNA: TGTGCCAGCAGCCCCAGGGGGTATCAGGCCGGGGAGCTGTTTTTT.

DNA of the CDR3: TGTGCCAGCAGTTTGACTAGCGGGAGGGAAAAGAGCACAGATACGCAGTATTTT. Protein: CASSLTSGREKSTDTQYF. The rearrangement joins TRBV5-4 to TRBJ2-3, with 14 positions matching TRBD2. Germline lookup yields CDR1 SGHNT and CDR2 YYREEE (reference sequence). The CDR3 is 18 residues long. J lost 0 bases, V lost 5 bases, and 8 bases had no gene match. Full variable domain (rest looked up from reference TRBV5-4 and TRBJ2-3): ETGVTQSPTHLIKTRGQQVTLRCSSQSGHNTVSWYQQALGQGPQFIFQYYREEENGRGNFPPRFSGLQFPNYSSELNVNALELDDSALYLCASSLTSGREKSTDTQYFGPGTRLTVL.

This chain uses TRBV15 with TRBJ2-3; the match to TRBD2 covers 10 bases. The length of the CDR3 is 16 residues. V dropped 4 bases and J dropped 0; count of bases not matched to a gene: 4. CDR1 is LNHNV, CDR2 YYDKDF, per germline (reference sequence). The CDR3 reads CATSTKTSGSTDTQYF. The CDR3 nucleotides are TGTGCCACCAGCACAAAGACTAGCGGGAGCACAGATACGCAGTATTTT. Full variable domain (outside the CDR3, taken from reference TRBV15 and TRBJ2-3): DAMVIQNPRYQVTQFGKPVTLSCSQTLNHNVMYWYQQKSSQAPKLLFHYYDKDFNNEADTPDNFQSRRPNTSFCFLDIRSPGLGDTAMYLCATSTKTSGSTDTQYFGPGTRLTVL.

The chain has TRBV25-1 and TRBJ1-4, with D possibly being TRBD1 (5 bases). CDR1 is MGHDK, CDR2 SYGVNS, per germline. The ends were cut back, 5 bases at V and 3 bases at J, with 10 bases in the middle. This CDR3 has 14 amino acids. CDR3 sequence (DNA): TGTGCCAGCAGTAAGGGGTGGCCTAATGAAAAACTGTTTTTT. It encodes CASSKGWPNEKLFF.

The V gene is TRBV28, the J gene TRBJ1-1, with D possibly being TRBD1 (5 bases). The CDR3 sequence is 15 residues long. V was trimmed by 6 bases and J by 1 base, leaving 15 bases between them. Germline CDR1 MDHEN, CDR2 SYDVKM. CDR3 coding DNA: TGTGCCAGCAGGGATCAGGGACTGGCGAACACTGAAGCTTTCTTT. This gives the protein CASRDQGLANTEAFF.

V usage is TRBV7-6 and J usage is TRBJ2-7, with TRBD2 matching 11 bases. Germline V lookup: CDR1 SGHVS, CDR2 FNYEAQ. The CDR3 length is 16 residues. The J segment lost 2 bases and the V segment lost 4 bases, leaving 7 bases of the junction unmatched. CDR3 protein: CASSSKETSGAYEQYF. In DNA, the CDR3 is TGTGCCAGCAGCTCTAAGGAGACTAGCGGGGCCTACGAGCAGTACTTC.

The V gene is TRBV19, the J gene TRBJ2-1; possible D gene TRBD2, 6 bases. Per the germline V gene, CDR1 is LNHDA and CDR2 is SQIVND (reference sequence). Trimming removed 5 bases from V and 12 bases from J, with 20 bases in between. The CDR3 is 14 residues long. CDR3 region: CASSPPGPTGGQFF. DNA of the CDR3: TGTGCCAGTAGTCCACCTGGGCCGACCGGGGGGCAGTTCTTC.

The rearrangement uses TRBV4-3 and TRBJ1-4; 8 bases agree with TRBD1. Germline V gene lookup returns CDR1 LGHNA and CDR2 YSLEER. The CDR3 is 19 amino acids. Trimming removed 0 bases from V and 8 bases from J; junction bases left unmatched: 17. The CDR3 DNA sequence: TGCGCCAGCAGCCAAGAAGTTGCAGGGGGCGCGTCCGTAGGGGAAAAACTGTTTTTT. This translates into CASSQEVAGGASVGEKLFF.

This clone was detected only a few times. The genes are TRBV10-3 and TRBJ1-1; D is uncertain. Looked up from germline, CDR1 is ENHRY and CDR2 is SYGVKD. This CDR3 has 13 residues. Trimming took off 0 bases at V and 5 bases at J, with 7 bases between the two ends. CDR3 region: CAISESWETEAFF. DNA for the CDR3: TGTGCCATCAGTGAGTCATGGGAGACTGAAGCTTTCTTT.

The genes are TRBV30 and TRBJ1-1, with TRBD1 as a possible D gene (6 bases). This CDR3 has 14 amino acids. The germline CDR1 and CDR2 sequences are GTSNPN and SVGIG (reference sequence). V was trimmed by 3 bases and J by 4 bases, leaving 15 bases between them. DNA of the CDR3: TGTGCCTGGAGGGGGAGGGTAGGGGGCACTGAAGCTTTCTTT. Translated: CAWRGRVGGTEAFF.

The chain carries TRBV19 and TRBJ2-1, with D uncertain. The CDR3 length is 16 residues. The V end lost 1 base, the J end lost 6 bases, and 16 bases lay between the germline ends. Per the germline V gene, CDR1 is LNHDA and CDR2 is SQIVND (reference sequence). In DNA form, the CDR3 reads TGTGCCAGTAGTATAGTAGAGGTAACGGCTAGCAATGAGCAGTTCTTC. Translation: CASSIVEVTASNEQFF.